This T cell receptor (beta chain) was sequenced during a study of T cell repertoires in aging, cancer and after chemotherapy. TCR beta rearrangements were amplified from peripheral blood genomic DNA. V was pared by 3 bases and J by 7 bases, with 13 bases between. The germline V gene encodes CDR1 SQVTM and CDR2 ANQGSEA. CDR3 length: 13 residues. This clonotype is medium-sized by share. Multiplex touch-down PCR with TRB-A/B primers amplified rearranged V-D-J TRB sequences. From the multiplex PCR reads, TCRdb called clonotypes with MiXCR, one entry per CDR3 protein. Of just under 10,000 distinct CDR3 sequences in the sample, 35% to 40% were seen once.

This receptor was taken from a human donor in good health. Sequenced: blood. The rearrangement joins TRBV29-1 to TRBJ2-1, with D maybe TRBD2 (6 bases). The CDR3 here is CSVDGGRENEQFF. CDR3 DNA sequence: TGCAGCGTTGATGGGGGGAGAGAAAATGAGCAGTTCTTC.